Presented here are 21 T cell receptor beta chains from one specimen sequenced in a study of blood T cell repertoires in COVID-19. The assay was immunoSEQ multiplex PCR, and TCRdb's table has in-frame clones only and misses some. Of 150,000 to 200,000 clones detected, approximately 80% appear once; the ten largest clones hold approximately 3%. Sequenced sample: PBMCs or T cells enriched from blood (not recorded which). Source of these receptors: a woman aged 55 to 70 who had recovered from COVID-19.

CDR3 amino acids: CASSGLAGARRLDTQYF. CDR3 bases: TGTGCCAGTAGCGGACTAGCGGGGGCCCGACGCTTAGATACGCAGTATTTT. V is TRBV19 and J is TRBJ2-3; 13 positions agree with TRBD2. Germline-derived CDR1 and CDR2 are LNHDA and SQIVND (reference sequence). This CDR3 has 17 residues. With 6 bases clipped from V and 5 bases from J, the junction kept 11 bases outside the gene matches. Full variable domain (rest looked up from reference TRBV19 and TRBJ2-3): DGGITQSPKYLFRKEGQNVTLSCEQNLNHDAMYWYRQDPGQGLRLIYYSQIVNDFQKGDIAEGYSVSREKKESFPLTVTSAQKNPTAFYLCASSGLAGARRLDTQYFGPGTRLTVL.

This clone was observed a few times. The CDR3 sequence: CSASDAGIEETQYF. The CDR3 nucleotides read TGCAGTGCTAGTGATGCAGGGATCGAAGAGACCCAGTACTTC. The gene calls are TRBV20-1 and TRBJ2-5, with D perhaps TRBD1 (5 bases). The germline V gene encodes CDR1 DFQATT and CDR2 SNEGSKA (reference sequence). V was trimmed by 3 bases and J by 3 bases, leaving 14 bases between them. The CDR3 has 14 residues.

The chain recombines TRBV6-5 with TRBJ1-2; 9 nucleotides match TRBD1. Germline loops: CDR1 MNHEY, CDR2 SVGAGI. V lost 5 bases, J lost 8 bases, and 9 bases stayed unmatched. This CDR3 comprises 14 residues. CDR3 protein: CASSPRDRAEGYTF. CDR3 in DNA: TGTGCCAGCAGTCCTCGGGACAGGGCGGAAGGCTACACCTTC.

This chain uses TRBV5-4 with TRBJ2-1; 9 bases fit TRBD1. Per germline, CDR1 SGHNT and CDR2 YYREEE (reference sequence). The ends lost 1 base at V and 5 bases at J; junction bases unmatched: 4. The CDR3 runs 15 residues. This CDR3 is CASSLLTGGNNEQFF. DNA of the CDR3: TGTGCCAGCAGCTTGTTGACAGGGGGAAACAATGAGCAGTTCTTC.

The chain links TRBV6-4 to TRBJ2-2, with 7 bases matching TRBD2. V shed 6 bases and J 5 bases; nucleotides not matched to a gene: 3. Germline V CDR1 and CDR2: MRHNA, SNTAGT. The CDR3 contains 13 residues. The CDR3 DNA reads TGTGCCAGCAGCGCGGGGGAAACCGGGGAGCTGTTTTTT. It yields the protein CASSAGETGELFF.

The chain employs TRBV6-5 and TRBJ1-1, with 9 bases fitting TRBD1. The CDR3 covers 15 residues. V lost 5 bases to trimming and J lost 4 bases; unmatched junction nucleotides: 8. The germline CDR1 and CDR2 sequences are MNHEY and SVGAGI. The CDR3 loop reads CASSPPGQGVTEAFF. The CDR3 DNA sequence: TGTGCCAGCAGTCCACCGGGACAGGGTGTCACTGAAGCTTTCTTT.

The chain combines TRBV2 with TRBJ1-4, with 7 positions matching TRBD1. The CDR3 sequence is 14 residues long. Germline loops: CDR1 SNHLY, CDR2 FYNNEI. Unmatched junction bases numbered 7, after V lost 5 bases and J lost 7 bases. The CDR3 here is CASSPQGVREKLFF. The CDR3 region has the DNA TGTGCCAGCAGTCCGCAGGGGGTGCGTGAAAAACTGTTTTTT. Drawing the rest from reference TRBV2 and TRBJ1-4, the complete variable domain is EPEVTQTPSHQVTQMGQEVILRCVPISNHLYFYWYRQILGQKVEFLVSFYNNEISEKSEIFDDQFSVERPDGSNFTLKIRSTKLEDSAMYFCASSPQGVREKLFFGSGTQLSVL.

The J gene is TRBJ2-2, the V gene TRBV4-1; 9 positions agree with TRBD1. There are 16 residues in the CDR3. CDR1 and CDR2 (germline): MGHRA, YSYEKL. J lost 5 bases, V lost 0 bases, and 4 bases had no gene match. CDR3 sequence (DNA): TGCGCCAGCAGCCAAGAACAGGGGGCGTGGACCGGGGAGCTGTTTTTT. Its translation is CASSQEQGAWTGELFF.

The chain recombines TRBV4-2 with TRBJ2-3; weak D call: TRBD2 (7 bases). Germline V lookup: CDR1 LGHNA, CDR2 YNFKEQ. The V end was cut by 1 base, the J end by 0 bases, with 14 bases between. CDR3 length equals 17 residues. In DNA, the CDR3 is TGTGCCAGCAGCCAAGTTGACGGGGGGCCAAGCACAGATACGCAGTATTTT. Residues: CASSQVDGGPSTDTQYF.

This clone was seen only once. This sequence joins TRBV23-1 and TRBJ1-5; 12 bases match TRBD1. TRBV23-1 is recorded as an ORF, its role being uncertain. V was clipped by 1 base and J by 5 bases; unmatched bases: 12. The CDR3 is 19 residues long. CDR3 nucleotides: TGCGCCAGCAGTCAATTTTGGGACAGGGGGCGATACGGTGATCAGCCCCAGCATTTT. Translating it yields CASSQFWDRGRYGDQPQHF.

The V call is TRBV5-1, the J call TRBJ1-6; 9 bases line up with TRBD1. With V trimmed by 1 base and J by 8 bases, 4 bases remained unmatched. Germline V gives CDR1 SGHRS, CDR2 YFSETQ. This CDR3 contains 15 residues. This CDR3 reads CASSLWGQGDSPLHF. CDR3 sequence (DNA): TGCGCCAGCAGCTTGTGGGGACAGGGTGATTCACCCCTCCACTTT. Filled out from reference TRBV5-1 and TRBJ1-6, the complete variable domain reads KAGVTQTPRYLIKTRGQQVTLSCSPISGHRSVSWYQQTPGQGLQFLFEYFSETQRNKGNFPGRFSGRQFSNSRSEMNVSTLELGDSALYLCASSLWGQGDSPLHFGNGTRLTVT.

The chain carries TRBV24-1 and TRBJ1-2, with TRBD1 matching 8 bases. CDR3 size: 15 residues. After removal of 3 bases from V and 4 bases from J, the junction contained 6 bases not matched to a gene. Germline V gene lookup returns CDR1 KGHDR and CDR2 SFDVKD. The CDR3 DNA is TGTGCCACCAGTGATGCGGACAGGGCCGGCTATGGCTACACCTTC. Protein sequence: CATSDADRAGYGYTF.

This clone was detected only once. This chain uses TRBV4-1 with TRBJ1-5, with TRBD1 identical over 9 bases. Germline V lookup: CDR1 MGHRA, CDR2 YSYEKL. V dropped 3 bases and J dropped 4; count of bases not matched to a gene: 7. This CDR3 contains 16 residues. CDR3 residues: CASSHIPDRGNQPQHF. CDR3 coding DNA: TGCGCCAGCAGCCATATCCCCGACAGGGGGAATCAGCCCCAGCATTTT.

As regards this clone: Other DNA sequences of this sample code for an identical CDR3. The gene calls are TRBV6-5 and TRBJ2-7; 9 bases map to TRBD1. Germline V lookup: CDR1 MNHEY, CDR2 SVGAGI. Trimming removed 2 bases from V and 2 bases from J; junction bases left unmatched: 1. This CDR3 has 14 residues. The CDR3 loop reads CASSYGTGPYEQYF. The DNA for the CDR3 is TGTGCCAGCAGTTACGGGACAGGGCCCTACGAGCAGTACTTC.

CDR3 nucleotides: TGTGCCAGCAGCCAAGATTTGACAGATAATTCACCCCTCCACTTT. This encodes CASSQDLTDNSPLHF. The genes are TRBV14 and TRBJ1-6; weak D call: TRBD1 (5 bases). V lost 0 bases and J 5 bases, leaving 8 bases between the germline ends. Germline V gives CDR1 SGHDN, CDR2 FVKESK. This CDR3 is 15 amino acids long.

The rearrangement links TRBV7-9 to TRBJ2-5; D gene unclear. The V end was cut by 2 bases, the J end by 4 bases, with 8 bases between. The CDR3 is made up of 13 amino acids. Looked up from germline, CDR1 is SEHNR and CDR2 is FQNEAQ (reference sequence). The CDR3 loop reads CASSLRVRETQYF. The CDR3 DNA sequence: TGTGCCAGCAGCTTACGGGTCCGAGAGACCCAGTACTTC.

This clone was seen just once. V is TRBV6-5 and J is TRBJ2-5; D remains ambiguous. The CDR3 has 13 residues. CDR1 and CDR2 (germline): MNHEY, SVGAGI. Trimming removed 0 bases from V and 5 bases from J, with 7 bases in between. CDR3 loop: CASSYSLEETQYF. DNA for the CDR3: TGTGCCAGCAGTTACTCCCTAGAGGAGACCCAGTACTTC.

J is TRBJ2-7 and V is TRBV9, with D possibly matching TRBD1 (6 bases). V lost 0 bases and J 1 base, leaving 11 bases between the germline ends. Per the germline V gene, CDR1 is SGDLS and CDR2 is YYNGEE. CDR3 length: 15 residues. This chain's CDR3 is CASSVAGQGSYEQYF. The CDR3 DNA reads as TGTGCCAGCAGCGTAGCTGGGCAGGGGTCCTACGAGCAGTACTTC.

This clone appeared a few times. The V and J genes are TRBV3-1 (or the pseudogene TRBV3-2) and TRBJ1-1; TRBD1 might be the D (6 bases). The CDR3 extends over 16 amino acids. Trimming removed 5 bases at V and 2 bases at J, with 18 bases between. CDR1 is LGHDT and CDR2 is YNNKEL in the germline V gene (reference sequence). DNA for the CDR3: TGTGCCAGCAGCGACTTGGGAACGGACAGAAACACTGAAGCTTTCTTT. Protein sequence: CASSDLGTDRNTEAFF.

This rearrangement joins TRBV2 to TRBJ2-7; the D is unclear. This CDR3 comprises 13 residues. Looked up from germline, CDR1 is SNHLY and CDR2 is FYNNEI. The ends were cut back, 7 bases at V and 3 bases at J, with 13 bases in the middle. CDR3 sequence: CASKEEVGYEQYF. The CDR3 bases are TGTGCCAGCAAGGAAGAGGTGGGCTACGAGCAGTACTTC.

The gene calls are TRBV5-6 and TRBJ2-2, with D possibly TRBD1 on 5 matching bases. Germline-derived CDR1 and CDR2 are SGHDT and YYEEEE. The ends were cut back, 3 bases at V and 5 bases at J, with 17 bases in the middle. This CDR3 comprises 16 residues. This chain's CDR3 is CASSWRQGAFTGELFF. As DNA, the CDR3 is TGTGCCAGCAGCTGGCGGCAGGGCGCCTTTACCGGGGAGCTGTTTTTT. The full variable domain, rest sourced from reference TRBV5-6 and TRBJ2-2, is DAGVTQSPTHLIKTRGQQVTLRCSPKSGHDTVSWYQQALGQGPQFIFQYYEEEERQRGNFPDRFSGHQFPNYSSELNVNALLLGDSALYLCASSWRQGAFTGELFFGEGSRLTVL.